Sequencing of this T cell receptor (beta chain) was carried out in a study of shared clonotypes between healthy human individuals (dated by TCRdb to between 2020 and 2021). Describing the broader study: A couple of women and three men aged 18 to 49 years were included in the cohort. For each donor, three plates each were used for CD4 naive and CD4 memory, two plates were used for CD8 naive, and one plate was used for CD8 memory. The study deeply sequenced blood TCR repertoires of 5 or 6 healthy adults to estimate repertoire size and the extent of clonotype sharing between individuals. To increase sequencing depth and limit assay-specific biases, TCR repertoire library preparation and sequencing were carried out by different laboratories using diverse techniques. Between about 0.85 and 9.5 billion PBMCs per donor were obtained by leukapheresis. What the authors observed across the whole study: Pairwise subsampling indicated that sequencing depth was expected to affect the degree of clonotype sharing among donors. Higher generation probabilities were observed for clonotypes shared by all four sorted-subset donors than for non-shared clonotypes. Only blood was sampled, and tissue TCR repertoires likely differ from those in blood. Incomplete sequencing was indicated by rarefaction of sorted-subset datasets, despite the large sequencing depth. Naive subsets generally had larger estimated clonotype richness than memory subsets. Because the study included a small number of donors, the genetic and exposure-history diversity represented was limited. Across a few donors, approximately 4.6% of naive CD4, approximately 3.5% of naive CD8, 2.3% of memory CD4, and roughly 0.4% of memory CD8 clonotypes were shared.

Compared with germline, V lacks 5 bases and J lacks 4 bases; bases without a gene match: 8. CDR1 and CDR2, per the germline V gene (reference sequence), are SEHNR and FQNEAQ. CDR3 length: 14 amino acids, cysteine to phenylalanine. The entry retains the CDR3 DNA only, 42 bases that are in frame from base 1. Turning to this clone: Its antigen remains unidentified. No clone much larger than this one lies a single base away; base qualities are absent.

TCR CDR3 regions were amplified from genomic DNA by multiplex PCR using the deep immunoSEQ assay. For each cell subset, the extracted genomic DNA was distributed evenly across all wells of several immunoSEQ 96-well plates, and each plate served as one replicate. For sorted subsets, each replicate PCR was loaded with roughly 0.2 ug genomic DNA, equivalent to about 30,000 T cell genomes. Purified libraries were measured with a Qubit 3.0 fluorometer, size-checked on a Bioanalyzer 2100, and measured again with the KAPA Library Quantification kit. Every immunoSEQ 96-well plate was sequenced on a separate single-read 150-cycle Illumina NextSeq 550 flow cell. The paper's data handling went like this. The immunoSEQ output contained only junctional sequences without quality scores, so filtering could not match that applied to full-length reads. To assign V/J genes and CDR3, sequences were annotated using PyIR, a Python wrapper for IgBLAST v1.9, with IMGT germline references. Reads were removed for weak V/J assignments (E-value above 1e-6), missing CDR3, stop codons, out-of-frame junctions, or ambiguous translated residues. V3J clonotypes were defined as sequences sharing an identical inferred V gene, J gene, and CDR3 amino acid sequence. To compute the percentage overlap between repertoires, the number of shared unique clonotypes was divided by the size of the smaller repertoire. Richness of each repertoire was evaluated using RTK rarefaction, the Chao1 estimator, and Recon v2.1 estimates of unobserved clonotypes. OLGA was used to compute generation probabilities for all TCRbeta clonotypes that the gDNA method yielded from a handful of donors. As stored in TCRdb, this immuneACCESS dataset retains in-frame rearrangements with V and J assigned. A fraction of the clones does not appear; measured against another copy, unresolved V genes explain less than half of the discrepancy, and the remainder lacks a known reason. V, J and clone size were drawn from that table, and D and trimming were deduced from the DNA. This sample comprises millions of clones, around 96% of them detected only once. Roughly 1.1% of the sample rests with the top ten.

CD8 naive samples were CD45RO-negative cells positively selected for CCR7, giving a CD45RA+CCR7+ population that excluded TemRA cells. The donors were healthy, HIV-negative adults with no recently reported acute infections or vaccinations. All donors were Caucasian adults living in Nashville, Tennessee, USA. Blood was obtained by leukapheresis, after which PBMCs were separated by Ficoll-Histopaque density gradient centrifugation and cryopreserved in liquid nitrogen vapor phase. Analytical flow cytometry was used to check the purity and quantity of every magnetically sorted T cell population. Genomic DNA was isolated from each sorted fraction and quantified by UV absorbance on a Nanodrop 2000c.

The sample was naive CD8+ T cells sorted from blood. What this sample's cell subset or site label stands for: CD45RA+CCR7+. Recombination linked TRBV7-9 to TRBJ2-7; 7 central bases correspond to TRBD1. This TCR came from a man between 18 and 35 years old in good health. The CDR3 protein: CASSSRDRRYEQYF. In nucleotides, the sequence is TGTGCCAGCAGCAGCCGGGACAGACGGTACGAGCAGTACTTC.